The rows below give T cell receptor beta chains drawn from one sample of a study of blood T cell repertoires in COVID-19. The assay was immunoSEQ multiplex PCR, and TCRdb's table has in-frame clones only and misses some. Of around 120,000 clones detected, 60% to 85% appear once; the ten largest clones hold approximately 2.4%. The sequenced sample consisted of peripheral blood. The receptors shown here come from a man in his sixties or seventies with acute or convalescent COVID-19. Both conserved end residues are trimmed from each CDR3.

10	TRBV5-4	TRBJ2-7	ASSLTGGEQY
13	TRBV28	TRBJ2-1	ASSLSGTGNNEQF
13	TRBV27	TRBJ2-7	ASSLVGDFPYEQY
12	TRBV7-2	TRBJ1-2	ASSFRQGFRGYT
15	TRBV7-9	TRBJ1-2	ASSLDARTGANYGYT
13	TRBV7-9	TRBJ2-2	ASSPAGGGTGELF
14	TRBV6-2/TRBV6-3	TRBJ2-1	ASSYSRLGPGNEQF
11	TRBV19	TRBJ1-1	ASSRTGGTEAF
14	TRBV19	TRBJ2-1	ASSPGQGGTYNEQF
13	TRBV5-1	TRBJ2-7	ASSLAQNRVGEQY
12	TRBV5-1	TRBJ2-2	ASSGQGASGELF
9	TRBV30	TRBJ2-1	AWSALDEQF
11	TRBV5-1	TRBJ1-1	ASSKTGTPEAF
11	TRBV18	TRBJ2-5	ASSSGNSETQY
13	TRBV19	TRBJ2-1	ASSIDTTGKDEQF
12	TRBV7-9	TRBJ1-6	ASSLTGTGSPLH
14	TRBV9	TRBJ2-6	ASSVGSYSGANVLT
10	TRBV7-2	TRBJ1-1	ASSRELSEAF
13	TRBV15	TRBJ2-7	ATSRTGPREYEQY
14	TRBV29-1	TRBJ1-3	SAEDRAGNSGNTIY
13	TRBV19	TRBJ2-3	ASSLSGGGADTQY
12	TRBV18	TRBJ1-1	ASSSAGAGTEAF
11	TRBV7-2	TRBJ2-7	ASSLAVDYEQY
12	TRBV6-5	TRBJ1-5	ASSPTGINQPQH
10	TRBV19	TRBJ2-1	ASSIDRGQQF
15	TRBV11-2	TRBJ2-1	ASSTIRGASSYNEQF
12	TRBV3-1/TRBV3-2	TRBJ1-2	ASSPGHNNYGYT
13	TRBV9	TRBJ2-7	ASSVGWGGSYEQY
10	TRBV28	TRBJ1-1	ASSFRNTEAF